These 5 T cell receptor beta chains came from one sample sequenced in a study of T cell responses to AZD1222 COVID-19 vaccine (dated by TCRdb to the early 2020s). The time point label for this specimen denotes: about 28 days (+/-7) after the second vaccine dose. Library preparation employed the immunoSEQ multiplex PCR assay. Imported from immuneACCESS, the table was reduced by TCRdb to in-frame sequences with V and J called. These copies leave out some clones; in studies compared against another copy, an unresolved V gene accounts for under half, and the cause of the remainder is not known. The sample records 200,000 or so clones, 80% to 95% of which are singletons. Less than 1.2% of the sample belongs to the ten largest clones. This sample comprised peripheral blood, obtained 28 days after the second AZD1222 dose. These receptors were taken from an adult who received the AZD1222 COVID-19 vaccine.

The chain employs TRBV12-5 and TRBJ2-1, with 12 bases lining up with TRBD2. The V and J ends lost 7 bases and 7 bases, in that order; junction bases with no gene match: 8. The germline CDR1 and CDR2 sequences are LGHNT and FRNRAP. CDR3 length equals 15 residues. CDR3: CASVTSGGPGNEQFF. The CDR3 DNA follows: TGTGCTAGTGTTACTAGCGGGGGGCCGGGGAATGAGCAGTTCTTC.

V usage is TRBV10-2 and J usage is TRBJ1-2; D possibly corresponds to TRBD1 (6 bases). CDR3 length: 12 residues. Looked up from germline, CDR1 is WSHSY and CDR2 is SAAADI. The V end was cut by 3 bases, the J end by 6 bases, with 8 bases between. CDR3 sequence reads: CASSEQGDGYTF. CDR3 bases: TGCGCCAGCAGTGAACAGGGCGATGGCTACACCTTC.

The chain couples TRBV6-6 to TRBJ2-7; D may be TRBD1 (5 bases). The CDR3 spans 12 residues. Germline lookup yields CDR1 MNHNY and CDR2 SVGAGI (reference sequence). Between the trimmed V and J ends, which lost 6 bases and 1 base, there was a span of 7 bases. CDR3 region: CASRRQSYEQYF. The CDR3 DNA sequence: TGTGCCAGCAGGAGACAGTCCTACGAGCAGTACTTC.

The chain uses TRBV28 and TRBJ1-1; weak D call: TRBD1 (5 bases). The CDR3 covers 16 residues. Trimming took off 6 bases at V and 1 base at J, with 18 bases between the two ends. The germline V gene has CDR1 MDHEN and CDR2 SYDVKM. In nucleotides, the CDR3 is TGTGCCAGCAGGAGGTGGGGGAAGCGGGGGAACACTGAAGCTTTCTTT. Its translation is CASRRWGKRGNTEAFF.

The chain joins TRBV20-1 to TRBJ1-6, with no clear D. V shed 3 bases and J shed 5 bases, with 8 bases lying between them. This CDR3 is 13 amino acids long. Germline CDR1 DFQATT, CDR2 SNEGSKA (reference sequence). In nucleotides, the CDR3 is TGCAGTGCTAGTTACCGTGATAATTCACCCCTCCACTTT. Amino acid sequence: CSASYRDNSPLHF.